Following are 16 T cell receptor beta chains from one sample sequenced in a study of T cells in Graves' hyperthyroidism and ophthalmopathy. Amplified regions were TCR beta CDR3 sequences from RNA transcripts. During a first-round RT-PCR of the TCR CDR3, the HTBI primer set was used. Each CDR3 protein gets one entry after TCRdb re-called the multiplex PCR reads with MiXCR. The sample gives roughly 570,000 distinct CDR3 sequences, about 43% of which show up once; 19% is in the top ten. Sequencing was done on a sample of peripheral blood or thyroid tissue (not recorded which). These receptors came from an adult woman with Graves' disease, either hyperthyroidism or ophthalmopathy (not recorded which).

The chain carries TRBV19 and TRBJ1-1; D not certain. There are 16 residues in the CDR3. V dropped 5 bases and J dropped 1 base, with 17 bases sitting between them. The germline CDR1 and CDR2 sequences are LNHDA and SQIVND (reference sequence). CDR3 coding DNA: TGTGCCAGTAGTCCGAGGAGGGCAGGACCGAACACTGAAGCTTTCTTT. Translated, it gives CASSPRRAGPNTEAFF.

The V gene is TRBV5-1, the J gene TRBJ2-7; D gene uncertain. The CDR3 totals 15 residues. V gave up 0 bases and J gave up 3 bases, with 13 bases separating them. In germline, CDR1 is SGHRS, CDR2 YFSETQ. The CDR3 spells CASSLVGPGDYEQYF. CDR3 sequence (DNA): TGCGCCAGCAGCTTGGTAGGGCCAGGAGACTACGAGCAGTACTTC.

The gene calls are TRBV15 and TRBJ1-4; 10 bases agree with TRBD1. CDR1 and CDR2 from the germline V gene are LNHNV and YYDKDF (reference sequence). This CDR3 contains 19 residues. V lost 5 bases, J lost 6 bases, and 18 bases stayed unmatched. The CDR3 nucleotides are TGTGCCACCAGCCATATACTGACCGGGACAGGGGCCTTATATGAAAAACTGTTTTTT. It codes for CATSHILTGTGALYEKLFF. Supplemented by reference TRBV15 and TRBJ1-4, the full variable domain reads DAMVIQNPRYQVTQFGKPVTLSCSQTLNHNVMYWYQQKSSQAPKLLFHYYDKDFNNEADTPDNFQSRRPNTSFCFLDIRSPGLGDTAMYLCATSHILTGTGALYEKLFFGSGTQLSVL.

The rearrangement joins TRBV29-1 to TRBJ1-4, with 7 bases identical to TRBD1. V dropped 2 bases and J dropped 8; count of bases not matched to a gene: 8. Per the germline V gene, CDR1 is SQVTM and CDR2 is ANQGSEA. CDR3 size: 14 residues. Here the CDR3 reads CSVERAGGGEKLFF. The CDR3 DNA follows: TGCAGCGTTGAAAGGGCAGGGGGAGGCGAAAAACTGTTTTTT. The full variable domain, its missing parts supplied by reference TRBV29-1 and TRBJ1-4, is SAVISQKPSRDICQRGTSLTIQCQVDSQVTMMFWYRQQPGQSLTLIATANQGSEATYESGFVIDKFPISRPNLTFSTLTVSNMSPEDSSIYLCSVERAGGGEKLFFGSGTQLSVL.

This clonotype was seen many times. This chain links TRBV7-2 with TRBJ1-4; D is unclear. The germline CDR1 and CDR2 sequences are SGHTA and FQGNSA. V was trimmed by 5 bases and J by 7 bases, leaving 17 bases between them. This CDR3 spans 15 amino acids. The CDR3 loop reads CASSPAPGMGEKLFF. As DNA, the CDR3 is TGTGCCAGCAGCCCAGCCCCGGGCATGGGTGAAAAACTGTTTTTT.

The rearrangement joins TRBV9 to TRBJ1-2, with a weak D call TRBD1 (5 bases). Germline CDR1 reads SGDLS; CDR2 reads YYNGEE. Trimming removed 0 bases from V and 8 bases from J, with 8 bases in between. There are 12 residues in the CDR3. CDR3 loop: CASSVGGVGYTF. DNA of the CDR3: TGTGCCAGCAGCGTAGGAGGGGTCGGCTACACCTTC. The complete variable domain, with remaining parts taken from reference TRBV9 and TRBJ1-2, reads DSGVTQTPKHLITATGQRVTLRCSPRSGDLSVYWYQQSLDQGLQFLIQYYNGEERAKGNILERFSAQQFPDLHSELNLSSLELGDSALYFCASSVGGVGYTFGSGTRLTVV.

This clonotype was observed many times. The gene calls are TRBV5-1 and TRBJ2-7, with a tentative D call TRBD1 (5 bases). The CDR3 totals 14 residues. In germline, CDR1 is SGHRS, CDR2 YFSETQ. Trimming took off 5 bases at V and 2 bases at J, with 14 bases between the two ends. The CDR3: CASRTVDRAYEQYF. The CDR3 coding sequence is TGCGCCAGCAGAACCGTAGACAGAGCCTACGAGCAGTACTTC.

The V call is TRBV7-3, the J call TRBJ1-2, with no clear D. The V end was cut by 1 base, the J end by 6 bases, with 6 bases between. The V gene's germline CDR1 is SGHTA and CDR2 FQGTGA. This CDR3 has 12 amino acids. As DNA, the CDR3 is TGTGCCAGCAGCTTAAGAGGGAATGGCTACACCTTC. Protein: CASSLRGNGYTF.

This clonotype was counted many times. V is TRBV20-1 and J is TRBJ1-2, with a tentative D call TRBD1 (6 bases). Germline V gene lookup returns CDR1 DFQATT and CDR2 SNEGSKA (reference sequence). The CDR3 extends over 14 amino acids. Trimming cost V 5 bases and J 2 bases, with 15 bases left between them. Here the CDR3 reads CSAEYRVGNYGYTF. CDR3 in DNA: TGCAGTGCTGAATACAGGGTGGGCAACTATGGCTACACCTTC.

The J gene is TRBJ2-7, the V gene TRBV20-1; no clear D. CDR3 size: 15 residues. Germline CDR1 and CDR2: DFQATT and SNEGSKA (reference sequence). V was cut by 3 bases and J by 0 bases, with 15 bases left in between. The CDR3 nucleotides read TGCAGTGCTAGCACAGTTACCTCTTTCTCCTACGAGCAGTACTTC. It encodes CSASTVTSFSYEQYF.

The chain recombines TRBV24-1 with TRBJ1-1, with D tentatively TRBD1 (5 bases). The germline V gene encodes CDR1 KGHDR and CDR2 SFDVKD. Trimming pared 6 bases from V and 7 bases from J, leaving 23 bases between. This CDR3 is built from 16 residues. CDR3 coding DNA: TGTGCCACCAGTCTTAGGGGAGAGAGACACTTCGATGAAGCTTTCTTT. Its protein is CATSLRGERHFDEAFF.

The genes are TRBV25-1 and TRBJ2-2, with 7 bases that match TRBD2. V lost 0 bases to trimming and J lost 5 bases; unmatched junction nucleotides: 6. Germline V gives CDR1 MGHDK, CDR2 SYGVNS. The CDR3 sequence is 16 residues long. The CDR3 region is CASSEYGRGRTGELFF. The DNA of the CDR3 is TGTGCCAGCAGTGAATATGGGAGGGGCCGGACCGGGGAGCTGTTTTTT.

This clonotype occurred many times. V usage is TRBV13 and J usage is TRBJ1-3; D is unresolved. CDR3 length equals 18 residues. Trimming pared 5 bases from V and 4 bases from J, leaving 24 bases between. The germline CDR1 and CDR2 sequences are PRHDT and FYEKMQ (reference sequence). The CDR3 loop reads CASSPQGRGQARGNTIYF. The CDR3 DNA follows: TGTGCCAGCAGCCCCCAAGGGCGGGGTCAGGCAAGAGGAAACACCATATATTTT.

This clonotype has a count of ten or more. The CDR3 nucleotides are TGTGCCAGCAGCGCCTCACTCACCGCCTACGAGCAGTACTTC. As protein: CASSASLTAYEQYF. The chain recombines TRBV7-2 with TRBJ2-7; unclear D gene. Germline loops: CDR1 SGHTA, CDR2 FQGNSA. CDR3 length equals 14 residues. V was clipped by 5 bases and J by 2 bases, with 13 bases between them.

The J gene is TRBJ1-4, the V gene TRBV6-1, with a possible D match to TRBD1 (6 bases). Trimming left V 4 bases short and J 6 bases short, with 12 bases between. There are 14 residues in the CDR3. CDR1 is MNHNS and CDR2 is SASEGT in the germline V gene. The CDR3: CASSGSQGHEKLFF. Written as DNA, the CDR3 is TGTGCCAGCAGTGGGTCCCAGGGGCATGAAAAACTGTTTTTT.

V gene TRBV2 combines with J gene TRBJ1-1, with D perhaps TRBD1 (6 bases). This CDR3 is 14 amino acids long. Trimming took 4 bases from V and 5 from J, leaving 14 bases between them. Germline CDR1 SNHLY, CDR2 FYNNEI. The CDR3 sequence is CASSVSGALTEAFF. The CDR3 region has the DNA TGTGCCAGCAGTGTTTCGGGGGCGCTTACTGAAGCTTTCTTT.